These 29 T cell receptor beta chains share one sample of origin, sequenced in a study of tumor-infiltrating lymphocytes in primary liver carcinoma. Extraction also yielded germline DNA, while blood RNA was obtained from unsorted whole blood. Starting from approximately 500 ng of total RNA, TCR beta cDNA was produced with a primer in the constant region. The TCR beta library was amplified through three nested multiplex PCR rounds in a modified ARM-PCR procedure. Primers for the first two PCR rounds were TRBV1-TRBV30 forward primers and a C-beta reverse primer (approximately 10 cycles per round). TCRdb passed the multiplex PCR reads through MiXCR, listing each CDR3 protein once. The sample lists fewer than 250,000 distinct CDR3 sequences; about 61% were seen once. The sample consisted of peripheral blood. Receptor source: a woman in her sixties or seventies with primary liver carcinoma and hepatitis B virus infection.

V and J are TRBV5-1 and TRBJ2-1; D possibly corresponds to TRBD2 (7 bases). Between the trimmed V and J ends, which lost 4 bases and 2 bases, there was a span of 16 bases. CDR1 and CDR2 (germline): SGHRS, YFSETQ. CDR3 length: 16 residues. The CDR3 reads CASSPEGGGPYNEQFF. In DNA form, the CDR3 reads TGCGCCAGCAGCCCGGAGGGGGGAGGGCCCTACAATGAGCAGTTCTTC.

Comment on this clonotype: This may come from a read error, since a much larger clone is one base off. The chain joins TRBV4-1 to TRBJ2-3; TRBD2 aligns across 10 bases. Germline V lookup: CDR1 MGHRA, CDR2 YSYEKL. This CDR3 comprises 14 residues. This CDR3 reads CSSSPSGSADTQYF. DNA of the CDR3: TGCTCCAGCAGTCCTAGCGGGAGTGCAGATACGCAGTATTTT.

Details on this clonotype: Sequence at one end of the junction differs from germline and may be a read error. The V and J genes are TRBV11-2 and TRBJ2-7, with a possible D match to TRBD1 (5 bases). CDR1 SGHAT and CDR2 FQNNGV come from the germline V gene. The CDR3 spans 14 residues. CDR3: CAGSPKGLTYEQYF. CDR3 sequence (DNA): TGTGCCGGCAGCCCCAAGGGGCTGACCTACGAGCAGTACTTC.

The chain joins TRBV5-1 to TRBJ2-7, with D possibly matching TRBD1 (5 bases). The CDR3 spans 13 residues. Germline V gene data show CDR1 as SGHRS and CDR2 as YFSETQ. The ends were cut back, 0 bases at V and 3 bases at J, with 7 bases in the middle. CDR3 DNA: TGCGCCAGCAGCTTGGAGGGGCACTACGAGCAGTACTTC. Its translation is CASSLEGHYEQYF.

Comments on this clonotype: This sequence may be a read error, since a much larger clone differs from it by one base. The genes are TRBV14 and TRBJ2-4, with unresolved D. Germline V CDR1 and CDR2: SGHDN, FVKESK. CDR3 length: 14 residues. The CDR3 nucleotides are TGTGCCAGCATCCAACTGGCTTCTCAAAACATTCAGTACTTC. It specifies CASIQLASQNIQYF.

The chain carries TRBV4-1 and TRBJ2-3; the match to TRBD1 covers 11 bases. The V segment lost 3 bases and the J segment 4 bases; nucleotides outside the gene matches: 6. CDR1 and CDR2 from the germline V gene are MGHRA and YSYEKL. The CDR3 extends over 16 amino acids. CDR3 sequence (DNA): TGCGCCAGCAGCCACCCAGGACAGGGGGCGGCAGATACGCAGTATTTT. As protein: CASSHPGQGAADTQYF.

The chain links TRBV29-1 to TRBJ2-1, with TRBD1 matching over 12 bases. CDR1 is SQVTM, CDR2 ANQGSEA, per germline. The V and J ends lost 7 bases and 12 bases, in that order; junction bases with no gene match: 19. The CDR3 has 16 amino acids. The CDR3 reads CSAPGQGAGMTRGQFF. The CDR3 DNA follows: TGCAGCGCCCCGGGACAGGGGGCCGGCATGACAAGAGGGCAGTTCTTC.

This clonotype showed up just once. CDR3 region: CASISRMGEQYF. The CDR3 nucleotides read TGTGCCAGCATCTCCAGGATGGGCGAGCAGTACTTC. J is TRBJ2-7 and V is TRBV11-2; D is unclear. The ends were cut back, 7 bases at V and 6 bases at J, with 13 bases in the middle. Germline V CDR1 and CDR2: SGHAT, FQNNGV. This CDR3 region has 12 residues.

This clonotype was observed many times. The chain combines TRBV4-2 with TRBJ2-3; D may be TRBD2 (7 bases). The CDR3 consists of 16 residues. CDR1 LGHNA and CDR2 YNFKEQ come from the germline V gene. V lost 2 bases to trimming and J lost 5 bases, with 17 bases between them. CDR3 in DNA: TGTGCCAGCAGCCAAACCGGGGGGCGTGACGGAGATACGCAGTATTTT. Amino acids: CASSQTGGRDGDTQYF.

This clonotype has ten or more counts. The rearrangement joins TRBV12-3 or TRBV12-4 to TRBJ1-1; D gene unclear. V was cut by 6 bases and J by 0 bases, with 5 bases left in between. The CDR3 has 12 amino acids. The CDR3 coding sequence is TGTGCCAGCAGCTACGTGAACACTGAAGCTTTCTTT. This encodes CASSYVNTEAFF.

The rearrangement links TRBV28 to TRBJ1-1, with D possibly being TRBD1 (5 bases). The CDR3 contains 13 residues. Trimming left V 4 bases short and J 6 bases short, with 12 bases between. The V gene's germline CDR1 is MDHEN and CDR2 SYDVKM. Here the CDR3 DNA reads TGTGCCAGCAGTTGGATAGGGGCCCCTGAAGCTTTCTTT. This translates into CASSWIGAPEAFF. The full variable domain, completed using reference TRBV28 and TRBJ1-1, is DVKVTQSSRYLVKRTGEKVFLECVQDMDHENMFWYRQDPGLGLRLIYFSYDVKMKEKGDIPEGYSVSREKKERFSLILESASTNQTSMYLCASSWIGAPEAFFGQGTRLTVV.

Concerning this clonotype: No conserved phenylalanine or tryptophan ends this CDR3, so it is likely a read error. The V and J genes are TRBV6-5 and TRBJ1-6; D is uncertain. V gave up 3 bases and J gave up 2 bases, with 14 bases separating them. The CDR3 spans 17 residues. Germline assignment: CDR1 MNHEY and CDR2 SVGAGI. CDR3 region: CASSYSGGGTYNSPLHI. CDR3 nucleotide sequence: TGTGCCAGCAGTTATTCGGGTGGAGGGACCTATAATTCACCCCTCCACATT.

The gene calls are TRBV4-2 and TRBJ1-2; D possibly corresponds to TRBD1 (6 bases). Germline-derived CDR1 and CDR2 are LGHNA and YNFKEQ. Trimming removed 0 bases at V and 12 bases at J, with 20 bases between. This CDR3 has 15 amino acids. Written as DNA, the CDR3 is TGTGCCAGCAGCCAAGATGGCGGCAGGGGTTGTGGTCACACCTTC. It yields the protein CASSQDGGRGCGHTF.

As regards this clonotype: Germline and junction disagree at one end, which may indicate a read error. The chain uses TRBV11-2 and TRBJ2-3; TRBD2 matches at 8 bases. Germline V gives CDR1 SGHAT, CDR2 FQNNGV. This CDR3 is 15 amino acids long. The CDR3: CVSRLGAGGTDMQYF. The CDR3 DNA follows: TGTGTCAGCAGACTAGGGGCGGGAGGCACAGATATGCAGTATTTT. Full variable domain (remainder filled in from reference TRBV11-2 and TRBJ2-3): EAGVAQSPRYKIIEKRQSVAFWCNPISGHATLYWYQQILGQGPKLLIQFQNNGVVDDSQLPKDRFSAERLKGVDSTLKIQPAKLEDSAVYLCVSRLGAGGTDMQYFGPGTRLTVL.

The V and J genes are TRBV6-5 and TRBJ2-7; 7 positions match TRBD2. CDR1 and CDR2 (germline): MNHEY, SVGAGI. J lost 2 bases, V lost 7 bases, and 8 bases had no gene match. The CDR3 consists of 14 residues. CDR3 sequence reads: CASIGPAGPYEQYF. Written as DNA, the CDR3 is TGTGCCAGCATCGGACCAGCGGGACCCTACGAGCAGTACTTC.

On this clonotype: One base away lies a much larger clone, so this may be a sequencing read error. This rearrangement joins TRBV14 to TRBJ1-2; possible D gene TRBD1, 5 bases. There are 13 residues in the CDR3. Germline CDR1 is SGHDN and CDR2 is FVKESK. The CDR3: CASSPGASYGYIF. The CDR3 DNA sequence: TGTGCCAGCAGCCCCGGGGCGTCTTATGGCTACATCTTC.

This clonotype was seen at least ten times. This chain connects TRBV6-1 to TRBJ2-1; D perhaps matches TRBD2 (6 bases). V lost 6 bases, J lost 6 bases, and 15 bases lay in between. The germline CDR1 and CDR2 sequences are MNHNS and SASEGT. The CDR3 loop spans 14 amino acids. CDR3 bases: TGTGCCAGCAGAGGGGACTGGCGGGGCAATGAGCAGTTCTTC. Residues: CASRGDWRGNEQFF.

Turning to this clonotype: The junction departs from the called germline gene at one end, perhaps through a read error. The chain employs TRBV6-6 and TRBJ2-1; D unresolved. CDR1 and CDR2 from the germline V gene are MNHNY and SVGAGI (reference sequence). The CDR3 has 16 amino acids. The CDR3 loop reads CASSYHPRSSYSEQFF. In DNA form, the CDR3 reads TGTGCCAGCAGTTACCACCCTAGGAGCTCCTACAGTGAGCAGTTCTTC.

Regarding this clonotype: Its ends do not fully match the called genes, so a read error is possible. The chain couples TRBV13 to TRBJ2-4; D is perhaps TRBD2 (6 bases). The length of the CDR3 is 14 residues. Germline V CDR1 and CDR2: PRHDT, FYEKMQ (reference sequence). In nucleotides, the CDR3 is TGTGCCAGCAGACCGCAGGGAGGAAAAAACATTCAGAACTTC. Protein product: CASRPQGGKNIQNF.

This clonotype was counted many times. The rearrangement uses TRBV12-3 or TRBV12-4 and TRBJ2-1; 9 nucleotides line up with TRBD2. V dropped 6 bases and J dropped 9; count of bases not matched to a gene: 6. The CDR3 covers 13 residues. The CDR3 DNA sequence: TGTGCCAGCAGAATGGGGACTAGCACTGAGCAGTTCTTC. Residues: CASRMGTSTEQFF.

This clonotype was detected ten times or more. CDR3 region: CASSFPDRDRPEAFF. CDR3 nucleotides: TGTGCCAGCAGTTTTCCCGACAGGGACAGGCCCGAAGCTTTCTTT. This chain uses TRBV28 with TRBJ1-1, with 8 bases matching TRBD1. Germline V gene data show CDR1 as MDHEN and CDR2 as SYDVKM. The length of the CDR3 is 15 residues. The junction had 11 bases not matched to a gene; V was cut back by 3 bases and J by 8 bases.

In the case of this clonotype: The germline gene is not matched at one end of the junction; a read error may be the cause. This rearrangement joins TRBV6-1 to TRBJ2-4, with D possibly matching TRBD1 (6 bases). Looked up from germline, CDR1 is MNHNS and CDR2 is SASEGT. This CDR3 has 15 residues. CDR3 protein: CASSESGADKNNQYF. The CDR3 DNA is TGTGCTAGCAGTGAATCAGGGGCAGACAAAAACAATCAGTACTTC.

This clonotype was counted a few times. This sequence may be a read error, since a much larger clone differs from it by one base. V gene TRBV6-5 combines with J gene TRBJ1-5; D not certain. Germline CDR1 is MNHEY and CDR2 is SVGAGI. This CDR3 region has 15 residues. CDR3 in DNA: TGTGTCAGTAAAGGAGGGATTTATAGCAATCAGCCCCAGCATTTT. The encoded protein is CVSKGGIYSNQPQHF.

Notes on this clonotype: Sequence at one end of the junction differs from germline and may be a read error. This sequence joins TRBV4-2 and TRBJ1-1; unclear D gene. CDR3 length: 14 amino acids. Germline CDR1 LGHNA, CDR2 YNFKEQ. CDR3 protein: CASKGGRENTVAFF. The CDR3 DNA reads TGTGCCAGCAAGGGAGGGAGGGAGAACACTGTAGCTTTCTTC.

Remarks on this clonotype: A much larger clonotype is one base distant, so this may be a read error. The V call is TRBV4-1, the J call TRBJ1-1, with D uncertain. V dropped 3 bases and J dropped 2 bases, with 16 bases sitting between them. The CDR3 totals 16 residues. The germline V gene has CDR1 MGHRA and CDR2 YSYEKL. The CDR3 region is CASSHAYLALNTEAFF. The CDR3 bases are TGCGCCAGCAGCCATGCCTACCTGGCCCTAAACACTGAAGCTTTCTTT.

About this clonotype: A junction end diverges from the germline sequence, so it may reflect a read error. J is TRBJ2-2 and V is TRBV11-2; D might be TRBD1 or TRBD2, each matching 5 bases. Germline CDR1 reads SGHAT; CDR2 reads FQNNGV. The length of the CDR3 is 15 residues. The CDR3 DNA reads TGTGCCAGAAGCTGGGGACCAGCGGACACCGGGGAGTTGTTTTTT. This encodes CARSWGPADTGELFF.

This clonotype was seen a handful of times. V and J are TRBV5-4 and TRBJ1-2; TRBD1 matches 12 bases. Germline CDR1 SGHNT, CDR2 YYREEE (reference sequence). V lost 4 bases, J lost 5 bases, and 9 bases stayed unmatched. The CDR3 has 16 residues. CDR3 nucleotide sequence: TGTGCCAGCAGCCCCGGGACAGGGGGCGTCTGGTATGGCTACACCTTC. It specifies CASSPGTGGVWYGYTF.

Concerning this clonotype: This sequence may be a read error, since a much larger clone differs from it by one base. The V gene is TRBV12-3 or TRBV12-4, the J gene TRBJ1-1; D may be TRBD1 (6 bases). CDR3 length: 13 amino acids. This chain's CDR3 is CASGLRGASEAFF. CDR3 nucleotide sequence: TGTGCTAGTGGTTTGCGGGGGGCGTCTGAAGCTTTCTTT.

The count of this clonotype is one. This chain joins TRBV11-1 and TRBJ2-7, with D perhaps TRBD2 (5 bases). CDR3 length: 15 amino acids. Trimming left V 7 bases short and J 6 bases short, with 22 bases between. The germline gives CDR1 SGHAT, CDR2 FQDESV (reference sequence). CDR3 bases: TGTGCCAGCAACCATACCCGGCGGGTGGGCGGCGAGCAGTACTTC. This gives the protein CASNHTRRVGGEQYF.